One and the same sample provided the 19 T cell receptor beta chains below, sequenced in a study of shared clonotypes between healthy human individuals. The naive CD8 fraction comprised CD45RO-negative cells positively selected for CCR7 and excluded terminally differentiated effector memory CD45RA+ cells. Sequenced by immunoSEQ multiplex PCR; TCRdb stores in-frame clones only, minus some. The sample records some 2,000,000 clones, roughly 95% being singletons. Input material: naive CD8+ T cells sorted from blood. All receptors come from a young man in good health.

The V call is TRBV7-5, the J call TRBJ2-7; TRBD1 is the table's D call and was not checked against the DNA. TRBV7-5 is given as a pseudogene. The CDR3 totals 14 residues. CDR3 region: CARSLGRGQDEQYF. The CDR3 bases are TGTGCCAGAAGCTTGGGCAGGGGGCAAGACGAGCAGTACTTC.

This clone was seen a single time. This sample includes further DNA sequences coding for the same CDR3. The rearrangement joins TRBV9 to TRBJ2-3; tentatively, D is TRBD2 (6 bases). Trimming removed 0 bases at V and 3 bases at J, with 11 bases between. Germline V CDR1 and CDR2: SGDLS, YYNGEE. The CDR3 loop spans 15 amino acids. The CDR3 region has the DNA TGTGCCAGCAGCGTAGGGGGCGGGGAGACAGATACGCAGTATTTT. Encoded protein: CASSVGGGETDTQYF.

The chain couples TRBV4-2 to TRBJ2-3; D call uncertain. The V gene lost 3 bases and the J gene lost 2 bases, with 9 bases spanning the gap. The V gene's germline CDR1 is LGHNA and CDR2 YNFKEQ. CDR3 size: 14 residues. The CDR3 loop is CASSHTLATDTQYF. DNA for the CDR3: TGTGCCAGCAGCCACACCTTGGCCACAGATACGCAGTATTTT.

A single count supports this clone. V and J are TRBV2 and TRBJ2-3, with D possibly being TRBD1 or TRBD2 (5 bases each). The V end was cut by 8 bases, the J end by 2 bases, with 11 bases between. The CDR3 sequence is 13 residues long. The V gene's germline CDR1 is SNHLY and CDR2 FYNNEI. The CDR3 DNA reads as TGTGCCAGCCTCGGGACGGACACAGATACGCAGTATTTT. This gives the protein CASLGTDTDTQYF.

The genes are TRBV9 and TRBJ1-1; the match to TRBD1 covers 7 bases. Trimming at V came to 4 bases and at J to 2 bases, leaving 11 bases not matched to a gene. Germline loops: CDR1 SGDLS, CDR2 YYNGEE. The CDR3 sequence is 16 residues long. The CDR3 spells CASSSNPGQINTEAFF. The CDR3 nucleotides read TGTGCCAGCAGCTCCAACCCGGGACAGATTAACACTGAAGCTTTCTTT.

The rearrangement links TRBV4-1 to TRBJ2-1; D uncertain. The CDR3 loop spans 16 amino acids. Germline loops: CDR1 MGHRA, CDR2 YSYEKL. The V end lost 4 bases, the J end lost 2 bases, and 15 bases lay between the germline ends. CDR3 residues: CASSPSRTQPYNEQFF. The CDR3 region has the DNA TGCGCCAGCAGCCCTTCTAGGACCCAGCCCTACAATGAGCAGTTCTTC.

The V call is TRBV29-1, the J call TRBJ2-7; a possible D gene is TRBD2 (7 bases). Between the trimmed V and J ends, which lost 4 bases and 9 bases, there was a span of 22 bases. Germline V gene data show CDR1 as SQVTM and CDR2 as ANQGSEA. This CDR3 spans 14 amino acids. CDR3 bases: TGCAGCGTTGGCGGGGGCCGGATGCCTGCAGTGCAGTACTTC. It codes for CSVGGGRMPAVQYF.

The rearrangement joins TRBV7-2 to TRBJ1-2; D is perhaps TRBD1 (5 bases). The germline V gene has CDR1 SGHTA and CDR2 FQGNSA. There are 14 residues in the CDR3. Trimming shortened V by 1 base and J by 5 bases, and 11 bases separated the two germline ends. The CDR3 DNA follows: TGTGCCAGCAGCTTAGGGGGACGGAATTATGGCTACACCTTC. It is translated as CASSLGGRNYGYTF.

The CDR3, as DNA: TGCGCCAGCAGCCAAGCTGGGGTGGCGGGTTCCTACAATGAGCAGTTCTTC. It is translated as CASSQAGVAGSYNEQFF. The chain joins TRBV4-3 to TRBJ2-1; tentative D call: TRBD2 (5 bases). Trimming shortened V by 1 base and J by 1 base, and 14 bases separated the two germline ends. This CDR3 region has 17 residues. CDR1 is LGHNA, CDR2 YSLEER, per germline.

This chain uses TRBV7-9 with TRBJ1-6; D is perhaps TRBD1 (5 bases). V was cut by 6 bases and J by 0 bases, with 12 bases left in between. The CDR3 covers 16 residues. The germline V gene encodes CDR1 SEHNR and CDR2 FQNEAQ (reference sequence). The CDR3 loop is CASRPQESSYNSPLHF. Written as DNA, the CDR3 is TGTGCCAGCAGACCACAGGAGAGCTCCTATAATTCACCCCTCCACTTT.

This clone was seen only once. The chain combines TRBV19 with TRBJ2-5; TRBD2 might be the D (6 bases). The CDR3 has 14 amino acids. Germline CDR1 and CDR2: LNHDA and SQIVND (reference sequence). The V and J ends lost 0 bases and 9 bases respectively, with 14 bases between them. CDR3 sequence (DNA): TGTGCCAGTAGTATAGATGAGGAGGGCCCCTCCCAGTACTTC. It encodes CASSIDEEGPSQYF.

As concerns this clone: This same CDR3 is encoded by further DNA sequences in the sample. The V call is TRBV6-5, the J call TRBJ2-7; D tentatively fits TRBD1 or TRBD2 (5 bases each). This CDR3 has 14 amino acids. Germline CDR1 reads MNHEY; CDR2 reads SVGAGI. Trimming removed 3 bases from V and 3 bases from J, with 12 bases in between. CDR3 sequence (DNA): TGTGCCAGCAGTTATACCGGGACCGACTACGAGCAGTACTTC. Translating it yields CASSYTGTDYEQYF.

The V call is TRBV6-6, the J call TRBJ1-5; unclear D gene. V lost 2 bases and J 5 bases, leaving 10 bases between the germline ends. Germline V gives CDR1 MNHNY, CDR2 SVGAGI (reference sequence). CDR3 length equals 14 residues. CDR3 sequence reads: CASSYGEGDQPQHF. DNA for the CDR3: TGTGCCAGCAGTTACGGGGAGGGCGATCAGCCCCAGCATTTT.

The CDR3 protein is CASNSRGILFPGSEQYF. The CDR3, as DNA: TGTGCCAGCAACTCCAGGGGGATCCTTTTTCCGGGCTCCGAGCAGTACTTC. The genes are TRBV11-2 and TRBJ2-7; 7 bases are a match to TRBD1. V shed 7 bases, J shed 6 bases, and the junction held 21 bases outside the gene matches. The CDR3 is 17 amino acids. Looked up from germline, CDR1 is SGHAT and CDR2 is FQNNGV.

V is TRBV19 and J is TRBJ2-3, with 16 bases matching TRBD2. Germline trimming cut 8 bases from V and 4 bases from J; bases unmatched to any gene: 3. The CDR3 is 15 amino acids. Germline CDR1 reads LNHDA; CDR2 reads SQIVND (reference sequence). The CDR3 here is CASGTSGRAADTQYF. CDR3 DNA: TGTGCCAGTGGGACTAGCGGGAGGGCAGCAGATACGCAGTATTTT.

Note on this clone: The sample has other DNA sequences that encode this CDR3 too. This sequence joins TRBV29-1 and TRBJ2-7, with D possibly TRBD2 on 5 matching bases. CDR3 length equals 13 residues. Trimming took off 4 bases at V and 0 bases at J, with 10 bases between the two ends. The germline gives CDR1 SQVTM, CDR2 ANQGSEA. For the CDR3, the DNA is TGCAGCGTTGCCACGGGGATCTCCTACGAGCAGTACTTC. This translates into CSVATGISYEQYF.

This chain uses TRBV5-6 with TRBJ2-6, with D uncertain. The length of the CDR3 is 18 residues. In germline, CDR1 is SGHDT, CDR2 YYEEEE. Between the trimmed V and J ends, which lost 0 bases and 2 bases, there was a span of 15 bases. As DNA, the CDR3 is TGTGCCAGCAGCTTGGAGACCGTGGCATGGGCTGGGGCCAACGTCCTGACTTTC. It yields the protein CASSLETVAWAGANVLTF.

The gene calls are TRBV2 and TRBJ2-5, with 10 nucleotides matching TRBD2. The V gene end was trimmed by 5 bases and the J gene end by 4 bases; junction bases not matched to a gene: 7. Germline CDR1 reads SNHLY; CDR2 reads FYNNEI. This CDR3 contains 15 residues. The CDR3 reads CASSMSGGELETQYF. DNA of the CDR3: TGTGCCAGCAGTATGAGCGGGGGGGAATTAGAGACCCAGTACTTC.

The chain combines TRBV4-1 with TRBJ1-5, with TRBD1 matching over 7 bases. V gave up 2 bases and J gave up 0 bases; unmatched junction bases: 1. CDR1 is MGHRA and CDR2 is YSYEKL in the germline V gene. The length of the CDR3 is 15 residues. CDR3 region: CASSQRQGSNQPQHF. CDR3 bases: TGCGCCAGCAGCCAACGACAGGGTAGCAATCAGCCCCAGCATTTT.